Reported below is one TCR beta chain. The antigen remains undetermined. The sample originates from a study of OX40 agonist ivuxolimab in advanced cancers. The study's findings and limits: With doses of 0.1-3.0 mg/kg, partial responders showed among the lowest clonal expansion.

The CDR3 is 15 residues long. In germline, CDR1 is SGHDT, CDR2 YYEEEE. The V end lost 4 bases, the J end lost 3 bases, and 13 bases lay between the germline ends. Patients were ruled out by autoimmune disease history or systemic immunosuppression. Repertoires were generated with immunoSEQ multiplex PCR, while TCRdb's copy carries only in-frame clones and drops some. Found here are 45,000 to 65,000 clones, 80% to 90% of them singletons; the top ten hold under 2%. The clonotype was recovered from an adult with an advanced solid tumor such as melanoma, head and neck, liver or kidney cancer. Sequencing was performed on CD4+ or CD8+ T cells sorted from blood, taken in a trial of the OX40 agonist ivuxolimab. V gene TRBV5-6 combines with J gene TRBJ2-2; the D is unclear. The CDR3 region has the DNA TGTGCCAGCAGCCCGGGCCCGCGAGACACCGGGGAGCTGTTTTTT. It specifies CASSPGPRDTGELFF.